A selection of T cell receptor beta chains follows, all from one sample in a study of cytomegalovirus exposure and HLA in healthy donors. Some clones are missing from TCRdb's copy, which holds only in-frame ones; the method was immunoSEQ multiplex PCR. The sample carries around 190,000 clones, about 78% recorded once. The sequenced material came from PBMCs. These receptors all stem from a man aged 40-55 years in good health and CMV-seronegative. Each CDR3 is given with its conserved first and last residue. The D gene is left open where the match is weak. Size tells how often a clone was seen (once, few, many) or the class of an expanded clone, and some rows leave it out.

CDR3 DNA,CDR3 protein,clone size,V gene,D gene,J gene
TGTGCCAGCAGCCCTAGCGGGAGGGCCTATGACAATGAGCAGTTCTTC,CASSPSGRAYDNEQFF,few,TRBV7-8,TRBD2,TRBJ2-1
TGTGCCAGCAGCCTCGTTGGTAGCGGGACAGAGACCCAGTACTTC,CASSLVGSGTETQYF,.,TRBV7-7,TRBD2,TRBJ2-5
TGTGCCAGCAGTGCAACCGGGGGGACCAAAAACATTCAGTACTTC,CASSATGGTKNIQYF,.,TRBV2,TRBD2,TRBJ2-4
TGTTCCAGCACAAATACGGGGGGGACCCTCCACTTT,CSSTNTGGTLHF,.,TRBV7-9,.,TRBJ1-6
TGTGCCAGCAGAATTAGGTACAGCTACGAGCAGTACTTC,CASRIRYSYEQYF,.,TRBV7-6,.,TRBJ2-7
TGCGCCAGCAGCGTACACAGGGGGAGGCTGTTTTTT,CASSVHRGRLFF,.,TRBV4-3,TRBD1,TRBJ1-4
TGTGCCAGCAGCTTAAATCCAGGGGTCTATGGCTACACCTTC,CASSLNPGVYGYTF,.,TRBV7-3,.,TRBJ1-2
TGTGCCAGCAGTGACCCGCCGGGGCAAGGGGGACCAAATGAAAAACTGTTTTTT,CASSDPPGQGGPNEKLFF,.,TRBV6-4,.,TRBJ1-4
TGTGCTAGTGCAGACGGGGGGGGTGAGACCCAGTACTTC,CASADGGGETQYF,.,TRBV12-5,TRBD2,TRBJ2-5
TGTGCTAGTGGAGTTGGACAGACGTGGGGCTACACCTTC,CASGVGQTWGYTF,few,TRBV12-5,.,TRBJ1-2
TGTGCCAGCTCAACAACAGTTGAGGGCACTGAAGCTTTCTTT,CASSTTVEGTEAFF,.,TRBV18,.,TRBJ1-1
TGTGCCAGCAGCTTAGTGGGACAGGGCTACGAGCAGTACTTC,CASSLVGQGYEQYF,.,TRBV7-2,TRBD1,TRBJ2-7
TGTGCCATCAGTGAGTTGGGACTGAGAGGCGAGCAGTACTTC,CAISELGLRGEQYF,once,TRBV10-3,.,TRBJ2-7
TGTGCCAGCAGCGTTCCGGGACAGGGCTCTGGGGCCAACGTCCTGACTTTC,CASSVPGQGSGANVLTF,.,TRBV9,TRBD1,TRBJ2-6
TGTGCCAGCAGAAGGGACAGCCTGAATTCACCCCTCCACTTT,CASRRDSLNSPLHF,.,TRBV6-5,TRBD1,TRBJ1-6
TGCAGCGTTGGCAGGTCGGACACCGGGGAGCTGTTTTTT,CSVGRSDTGELFF,.,TRBV29-1,.,TRBJ2-2
TGTGCCAGCAGCAGAGGAGTCAATCAGCCCCAGCATTTT,CASSRGVNQPQHF,.,TRBV5-8,.,TRBJ1-5
TGTGCCAGCAGCGCGACAGGGGCAGAGACCCAGTACTTC,CASSATGAETQYF,.,TRBV5-5,TRBD1,TRBJ2-5
TGTGCTAGTGGTTTGGATAATCTAGGCCGCTCTACCCAGTACTTC,CASGLDNLGRSTQYF,once,TRBV12-5,.,TRBJ2-5
TGTGCCAGCAGGACCCGCCCAGCGGGAACGAACACCGGGGAGCTGTTTTTT,CASRTRPAGTNTGELFF,.,TRBV27,TRBD2,TRBJ2-2
TGTGCCAGCAGCCCCGGGACTAGCGGGGAGCGAGAGCAGTTCTTC,CASSPGTSGEREQFF,.,TRBV6-5,TRBD2,TRBJ2-1
TGTGCCAGCAGTCCGGGGGGTACATACCGGGATTACGAGCAGTACTTC,CASSPGGTYRDYEQYF,.,TRBV7-9,TRBD2,TRBJ2-7
TGTGCCAGCAGCTTAGATCTAGTCAGTGAGCAGTTCTTC,CASSLDLVSEQFF,.,TRBV7-6,.,TRBJ2-1
TGCGCCAGCAGCTTCCAGCGGGAGGGCTCGGAGACCCAGTACTTC,CASSFQREGSETQYF,.,TRBV5-1,TRBD2,TRBJ2-5
TGCGCCAGCAGCCCCTTAGCGGGGGGGCGGAGCACAGATACGCAGTATTTT,CASSPLAGGRSTDTQYF,.,TRBV5-1,TRBD2,TRBJ2-3
TGTGCCAGCAGCCAACTAGCGGGAGGGTTCGATGAGCAGTTCTTC,CASSQLAGGFDEQFF,.,TRBV7-2,TRBD2,TRBJ2-1
TGTGCCAGCAGCCAAGCGGGACAGGGGAACAATTCACCCCTCCACTTT,CASSQAGQGNNSPLHF,.,TRBV14,TRBD1,TRBJ1-6
TGTGCCAGCAGGGAGACTAGCGGGAGATACAATGAGCAGTTCTTC,CASRETSGRYNEQFF,.,TRBV11-3,TRBD2,TRBJ2-1
TGTGCCAGCAGGCAGGGGCGGAGTGGCTACACCTTC,CASRQGRSGYTF,.,TRBV28,.,TRBJ1-2